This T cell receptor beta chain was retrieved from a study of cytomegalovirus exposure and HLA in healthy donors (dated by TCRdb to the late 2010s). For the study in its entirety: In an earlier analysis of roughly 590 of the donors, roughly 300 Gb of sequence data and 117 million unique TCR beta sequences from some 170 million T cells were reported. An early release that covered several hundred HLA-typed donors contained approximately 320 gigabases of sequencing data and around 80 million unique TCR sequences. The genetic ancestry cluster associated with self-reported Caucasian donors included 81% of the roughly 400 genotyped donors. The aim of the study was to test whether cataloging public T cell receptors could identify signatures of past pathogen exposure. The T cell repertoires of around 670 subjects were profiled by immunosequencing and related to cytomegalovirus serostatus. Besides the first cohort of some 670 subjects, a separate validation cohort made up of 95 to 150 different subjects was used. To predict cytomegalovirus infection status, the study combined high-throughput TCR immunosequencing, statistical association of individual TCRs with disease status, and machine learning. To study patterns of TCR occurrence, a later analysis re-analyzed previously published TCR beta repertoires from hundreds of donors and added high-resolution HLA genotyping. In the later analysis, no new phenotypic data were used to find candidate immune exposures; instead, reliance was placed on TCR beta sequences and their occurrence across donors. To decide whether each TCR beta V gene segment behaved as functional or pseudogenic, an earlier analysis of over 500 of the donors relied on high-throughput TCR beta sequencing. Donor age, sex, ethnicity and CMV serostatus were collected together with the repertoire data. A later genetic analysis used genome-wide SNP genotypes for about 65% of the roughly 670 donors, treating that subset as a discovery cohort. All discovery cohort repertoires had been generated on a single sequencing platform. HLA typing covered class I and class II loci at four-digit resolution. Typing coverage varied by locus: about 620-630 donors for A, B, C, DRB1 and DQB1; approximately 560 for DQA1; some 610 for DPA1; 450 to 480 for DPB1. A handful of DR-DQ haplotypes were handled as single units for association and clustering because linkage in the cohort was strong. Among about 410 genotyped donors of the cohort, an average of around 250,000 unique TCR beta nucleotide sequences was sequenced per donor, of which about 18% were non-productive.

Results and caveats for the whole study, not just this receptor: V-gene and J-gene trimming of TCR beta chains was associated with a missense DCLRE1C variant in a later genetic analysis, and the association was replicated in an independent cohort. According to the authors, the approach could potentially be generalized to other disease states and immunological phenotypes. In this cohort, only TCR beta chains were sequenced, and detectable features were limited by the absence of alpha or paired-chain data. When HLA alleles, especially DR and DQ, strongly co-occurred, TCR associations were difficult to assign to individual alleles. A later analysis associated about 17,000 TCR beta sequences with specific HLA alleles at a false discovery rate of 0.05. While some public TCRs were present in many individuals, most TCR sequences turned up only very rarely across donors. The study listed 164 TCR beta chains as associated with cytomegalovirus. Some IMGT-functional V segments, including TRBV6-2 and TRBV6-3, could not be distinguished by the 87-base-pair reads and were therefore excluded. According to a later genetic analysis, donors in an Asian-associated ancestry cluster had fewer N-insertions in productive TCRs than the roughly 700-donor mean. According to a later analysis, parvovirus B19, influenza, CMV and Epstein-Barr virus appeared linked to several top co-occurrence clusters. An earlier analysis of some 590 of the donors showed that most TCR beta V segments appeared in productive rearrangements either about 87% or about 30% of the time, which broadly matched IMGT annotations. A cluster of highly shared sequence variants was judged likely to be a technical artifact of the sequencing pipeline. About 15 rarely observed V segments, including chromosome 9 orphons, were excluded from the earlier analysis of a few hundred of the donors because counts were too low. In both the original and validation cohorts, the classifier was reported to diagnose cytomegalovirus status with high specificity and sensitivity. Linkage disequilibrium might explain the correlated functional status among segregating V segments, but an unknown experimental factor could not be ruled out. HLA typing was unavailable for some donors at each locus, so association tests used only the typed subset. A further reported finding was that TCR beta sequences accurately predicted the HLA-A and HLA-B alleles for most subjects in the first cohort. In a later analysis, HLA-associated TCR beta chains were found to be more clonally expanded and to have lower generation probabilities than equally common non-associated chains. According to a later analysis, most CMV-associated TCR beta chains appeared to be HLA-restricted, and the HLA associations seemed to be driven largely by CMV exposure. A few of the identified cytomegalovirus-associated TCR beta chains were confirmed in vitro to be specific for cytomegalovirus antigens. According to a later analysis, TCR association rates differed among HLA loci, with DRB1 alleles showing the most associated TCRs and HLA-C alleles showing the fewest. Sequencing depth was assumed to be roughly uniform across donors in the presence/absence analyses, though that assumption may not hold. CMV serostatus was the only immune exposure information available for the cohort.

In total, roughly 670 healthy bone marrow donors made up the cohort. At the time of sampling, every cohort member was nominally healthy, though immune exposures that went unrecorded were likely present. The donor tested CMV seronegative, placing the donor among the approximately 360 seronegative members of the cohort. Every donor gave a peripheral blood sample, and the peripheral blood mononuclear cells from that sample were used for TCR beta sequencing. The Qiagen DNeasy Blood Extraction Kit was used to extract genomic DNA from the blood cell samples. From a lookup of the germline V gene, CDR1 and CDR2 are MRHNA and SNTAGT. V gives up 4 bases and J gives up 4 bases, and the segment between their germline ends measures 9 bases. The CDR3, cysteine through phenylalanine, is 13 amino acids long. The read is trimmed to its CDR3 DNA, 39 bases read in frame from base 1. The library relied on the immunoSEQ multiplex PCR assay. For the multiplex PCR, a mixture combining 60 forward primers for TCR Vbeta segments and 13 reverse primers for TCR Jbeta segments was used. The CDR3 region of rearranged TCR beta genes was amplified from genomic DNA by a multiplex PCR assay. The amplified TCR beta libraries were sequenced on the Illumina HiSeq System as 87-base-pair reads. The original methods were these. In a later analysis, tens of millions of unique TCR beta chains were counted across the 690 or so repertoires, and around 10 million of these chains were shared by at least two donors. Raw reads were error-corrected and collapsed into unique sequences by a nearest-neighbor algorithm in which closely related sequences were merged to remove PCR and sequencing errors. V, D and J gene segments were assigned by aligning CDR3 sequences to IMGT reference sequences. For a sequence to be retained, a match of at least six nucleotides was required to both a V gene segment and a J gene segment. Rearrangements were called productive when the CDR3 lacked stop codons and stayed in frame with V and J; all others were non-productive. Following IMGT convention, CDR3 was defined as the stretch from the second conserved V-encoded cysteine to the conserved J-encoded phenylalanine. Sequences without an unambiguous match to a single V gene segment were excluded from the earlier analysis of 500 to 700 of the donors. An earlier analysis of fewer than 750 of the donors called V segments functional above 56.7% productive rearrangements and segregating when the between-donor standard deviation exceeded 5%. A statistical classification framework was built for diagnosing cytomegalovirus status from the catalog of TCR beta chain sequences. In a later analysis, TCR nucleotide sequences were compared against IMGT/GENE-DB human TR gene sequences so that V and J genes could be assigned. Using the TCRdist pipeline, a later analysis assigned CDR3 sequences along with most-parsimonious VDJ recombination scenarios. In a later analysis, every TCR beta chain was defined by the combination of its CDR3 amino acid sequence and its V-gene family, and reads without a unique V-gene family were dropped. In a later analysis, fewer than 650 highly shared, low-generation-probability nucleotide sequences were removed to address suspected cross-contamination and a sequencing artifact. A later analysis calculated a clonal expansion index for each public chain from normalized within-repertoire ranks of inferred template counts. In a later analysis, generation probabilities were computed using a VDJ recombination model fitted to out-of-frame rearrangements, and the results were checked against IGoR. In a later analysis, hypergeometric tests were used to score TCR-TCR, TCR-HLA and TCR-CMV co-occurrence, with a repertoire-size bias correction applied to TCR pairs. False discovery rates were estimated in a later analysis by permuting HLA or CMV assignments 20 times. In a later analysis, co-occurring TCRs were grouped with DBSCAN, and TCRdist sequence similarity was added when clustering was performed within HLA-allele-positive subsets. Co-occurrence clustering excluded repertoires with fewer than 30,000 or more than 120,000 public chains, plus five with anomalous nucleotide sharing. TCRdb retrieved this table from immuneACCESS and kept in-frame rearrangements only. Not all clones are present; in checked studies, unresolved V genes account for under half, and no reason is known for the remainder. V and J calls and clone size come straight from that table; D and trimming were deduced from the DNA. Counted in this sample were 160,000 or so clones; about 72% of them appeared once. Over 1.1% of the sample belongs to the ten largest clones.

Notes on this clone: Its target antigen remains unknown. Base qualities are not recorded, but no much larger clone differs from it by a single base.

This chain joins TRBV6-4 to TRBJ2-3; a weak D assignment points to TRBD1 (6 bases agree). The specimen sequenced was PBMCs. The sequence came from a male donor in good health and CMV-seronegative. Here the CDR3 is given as CASSGGGADTQYF. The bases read TGTGCCAGCAGTGGTGGGGGCGCAGATACGCAGTATTTT.